Listed below are T cell receptor beta chains from one sample, sequenced in a study of prognosis after radiotherapy for stage I lung cancer. TCRdb reprocessed the multiplex PCR reads via MiXCR and lists one record per CDR3 protein. The sample yields approximately 51,000 distinct CDR3 sequences, roughly 36% seen once. Sequencing was performed on PBMCs, taken before or after stereotactic body radiation therapy (not recorded which). The receptors originated from a donor of 50 years or more with non-small cell lung cancer. CDR3s include the opening cysteine and the closing phenylalanine or tryptophan. The D gene is left open where the match is weak. Clone sizes are given selectively: once, few, many, or a class where the clone is expanded.

.	many	TRBV2	TRBJ2-1	TGTGCCAGCAGTGAAACAGAGAGTAATGAGCAGTTCTTC	CASSETESNEQFF
.	many	TRBV11-2	TRBJ1-3	TGTGCCAGCAGCTTAGGACCCTACGCCTCTGGAAACACCATATATTTT	CASSLGPYASGNTIYF
.	.	TRBV7-2	TRBJ2-2	TGTGCCAGCAGCTTAGTGGACATGAACACCGGTGAGCTGTTTTTT	CASSLVDMNTGELFF
.	.	TRBV11-2	TRBJ1-2	TGTGCCAGCAGCTTGTCAGGGACGGGCTACACCTTC	CASSLSGTGYTF
TRBD2	many	TRBV12-3/TRBV12-4	TRBJ2-3	TGTGCCAGCAGTTCGGGGGGGCGAGCCGATACGCAGTATTTT	CASSSGGRADTQYF
.	many	TRBV6-1	TRBJ1-5	TGTGCCAGCAGTGAAAGGATACGCAGGGAGAATCAGCCCCAGCATTTT	CASSERIRRENQPQHF
TRBD2	many	TRBV5-5	TRBJ2-1	TGTGCCAGCAGCTATTTAGCGGGAAGGCGGTACAATGAGCAGTTCTTC	CASSYLAGRRYNEQFF
.	many	TRBV28	TRBJ1-1	TGTGCCAGCAGTATTGGACTGCGGCGGACTGAAGCTTTCTTT	CASSIGLRRTEAFF
.	many	TRBV7-3	TRBJ2-3	TGTGCCAGCAGCTTGGGGGGGGCTCGCACAGATACGCAGTATTTT	CASSLGGARTDTQYF
TRBD1	.	TRBV6-9	TRBJ2-5	TGTGCCAGCAGTTCCCAAGGGGGCGGCGAGGAGACCCAGTACTTC	CASSSQGGGEETQYF
.	many	TRBV11-2	TRBJ2-2	TGTGCCAGCAGCTTAGACAGGAACACCGGGGAGCTGTTTTTT	CASSLDRNTGELFF
.	many	TRBV19	TRBJ2-7	TGTGCCAGTAGCGAGGTAACTTTTGGGGAGCAGTACTTC	CASSEVTFGEQYF
.	many	TRBV12-3/TRBV12-4	TRBJ2-6	TGTGCCAGCAGTAAGGACCTTTTCTCTGGGGCCAACGTCCTGACTTTC	CASSKDLFSGANVLTF
TRBD2	many	TRBV19	TRBJ2-5	TGTGCCAGTAGTCAGAGGCTAGCGGGAAGAGAGACCCAGTACTTC	CASSQRLAGRETQYF
.	many	TRBV2	TRBJ2-5	TGTGCCAGCAGTCTGGAAGCGGACGGGGAGACCCAGTACTTC	CASSLEADGETQYF
.	once	TRBV6-1	TRBJ2-1	TGTGCCAGCAGTGCCCTGGGAGTGGGGGGTAATGAGCAGTTCTTC	CASSALGVGGNEQFF
TRBD1	many	TRBV7-3	TRBJ2-2	TGTGCCAGCAGCCAGGGGGACAGGGGGGAGCTGTTTTTT	CASSQGDRGELFF
.	many	TRBV11-3	TRBJ2-3	TGTGCCAGCAGCTTAGAGGCGAAGAGTAGTACGCAGTATTTT	CASSLEAKSSTQYF
.	.	TRBV7-2	TRBJ1-1	TGTGCCAGCAGCTTCCCAGGTAACACTGAAGCTTTCTTT	CASSFPGNTEAFF
TRBD2	many	TRBV5-1	TRBJ2-3	TGCGCCAGCAGCACGGGACTAGCGGGAGGTGCAGATACGCAGTATTTT	CASSTGLAGGADTQYF
.	many	TRBV9	TRBJ2-7	TGTGCCAGCAGCGTAGAGGGTGGTCGTACCTACGAGCAGTACTTC	CASSVEGGRTYEQYF
TRBD1	.	TRBV28	TRBJ2-3	TGTGCCATCTCCGGGACAGTACTTAATACGCAGTATTTT	CAISGTVLNTQYF
.	once	TRBV5-1	TRBJ1-5	TGCGCCAGCAGCTCGGGACAATCTAATCATCCCCAGCATTTT	CASSSGQSNHPQHF
.	many	TRBV5-1	TRBJ2-5	TGCGCCAGCAGCATCGGACCTACGGGACGGGAGACCCAGTACTTC	CASSIGPTGRETQYF
.	many	TRBV11-1	TRBJ2-5	TGTGCCAGCAGCTCCCGCGGTGACCTAGAGACCCAGTACTTC	CASSSRGDLETQYF
TRBD2	.	TRBV12-3/TRBV12-4	TRBJ2-7	TGTGCCAGCAGTCCCCTCGAGCGGGAGGGCGGAAAGCAGTACTTC	CASSPLEREGGKQYF
TRBD1	many	TRBV4-3	TRBJ2-6	TGCGCCAGCAGCCTAAACCAAAGGGCGTTCTGGGACAGCGGATCTGAGGCCAACGTCCTGACTTTC	CASSLNQRAFWDSGSEANVLTF
TRBD2	many	TRBV24-1	TRBJ2-3	TGTGCCACCAGTGATCAAACGGCCAGGACTAGCGGGGCAATTTATACGCAGTATTTT	CATSDQTARTSGAIYTQYF